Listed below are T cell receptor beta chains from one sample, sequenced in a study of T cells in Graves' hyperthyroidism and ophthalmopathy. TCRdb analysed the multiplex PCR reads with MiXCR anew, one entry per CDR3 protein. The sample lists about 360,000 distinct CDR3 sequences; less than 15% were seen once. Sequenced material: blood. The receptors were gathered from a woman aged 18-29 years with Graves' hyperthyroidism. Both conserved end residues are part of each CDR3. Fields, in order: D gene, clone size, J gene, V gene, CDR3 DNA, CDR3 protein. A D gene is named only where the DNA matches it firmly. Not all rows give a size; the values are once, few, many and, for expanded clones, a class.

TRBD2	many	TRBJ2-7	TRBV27	TGTGCCAGCAGTTTATCTCCAGGGCTAGCGGGAGGCCACGAGCAGTACTTC	CASSLSPGLAGGHEQYF
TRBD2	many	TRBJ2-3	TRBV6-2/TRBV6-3	TGTGCCAGCAGGAGGACTAGCGGGAGAATATCAGATACGCAGTATTTT	CASRRTSGRISDTQYF
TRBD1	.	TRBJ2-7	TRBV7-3	TGTGCCAGCAGCTTAATGGGGACAGGGGGCTACGAGCAGTACTTC	CASSLMGTGGYEQYF
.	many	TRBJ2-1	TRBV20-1	TGCAGTGCTAGCGACGGGACCGGAAACTACAATGAGCAGTTCTTC	CSASDGTGNYNEQFF
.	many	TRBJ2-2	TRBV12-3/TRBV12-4	TGTGCCAGCAGTTTAGCGCGGCAGGGTTGGAACCGGGAGCTGTTTTTT	CASSLARQGWNRELFF
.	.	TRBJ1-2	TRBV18	TGTGCCAGCTCACCACGGGAAGGGGATGGCTACACCTTC	CASSPREGDGYTF
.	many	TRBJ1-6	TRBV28	TGTGCCTGCGGGAGGGAGGTACTCCACTTT	CACGREVLHF
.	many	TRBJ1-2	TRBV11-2	TGTGCCAGCAACCCCAGAACTTACTATGGCTACACCTTC	CASNPRTYYGYTF
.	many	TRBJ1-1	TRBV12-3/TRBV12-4	TGTGCCAGCAGGGGCAGGGGAGGCACTGAAGCTTTCTTT	CASRGRGGTEAFF
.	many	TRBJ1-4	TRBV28	TGTGCCAGCATCCCTAGCAAGGGACCAAATGAAAAACTGTTTTTT	CASIPSKGPNEKLFF
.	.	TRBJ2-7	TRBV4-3	TGCGCCAGCAGCCAAGACGGCGCAGGGGTTAACGAGCAGTACTTC	CASSQDGAGVNEQYF
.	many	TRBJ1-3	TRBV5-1	TGCGCCAGCAGCCGTACCAACTCTGGAAACACCATATATTTT	CASSRTNSGNTIYF
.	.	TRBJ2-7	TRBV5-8	TGTGCCAGCTTCCGGGACACTGCTGAGCAGTACTTC	CASFRDTAEQYF
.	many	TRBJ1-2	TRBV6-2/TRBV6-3	TGTGCCAGCAGTTTAGGGACTTTCTATGGCTACACCTTC	CASSLGTFYGYTF
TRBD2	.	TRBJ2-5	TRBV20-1	TGCAGTGCTCGCGGACTAGCGGGAGGGCCTGAGGAGACCCAGTACTTC	CSARGLAGGPEETQYF
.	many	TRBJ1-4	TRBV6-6	TGTGCCAGCAGTTACAGTTCGACTAATGAAAAACTGTTTTTT	CASSYSSTNEKLFF
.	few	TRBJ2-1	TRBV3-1	TGTGCCAGCAGCCCGCCTACCGGGACTCCGGGGAATGAGCAGTTCTTC	CASSPPTGTPGNEQFF
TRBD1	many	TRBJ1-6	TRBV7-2	TGTGCCAGCAGCTTAAATTACAGGGGGCAATCACCCCTCCACTTT	CASSLNYRGQSPLHF
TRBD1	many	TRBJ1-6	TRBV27	TGTGCCAGCAGGATACAGGGGGCGAGCTCCTATAATTCACCCCTCCACTTT	CASRIQGASSYNSPLHF
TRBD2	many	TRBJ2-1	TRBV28	TGTGCCAGCAGTATCCGAACTAGCGGGAGTTTGAATGAGCAGTTCTTC	CASSIRTSGSLNEQFF
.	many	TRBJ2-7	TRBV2	TGTGCCAGCAACTCGGCTACCTACGAGCAGTACTTC	CASNSATYEQYF
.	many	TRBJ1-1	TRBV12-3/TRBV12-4	TGTGCCAGCAGCTTGACAGACCATACTGAAGCTTTCTTT	CASSLTDHTEAFF
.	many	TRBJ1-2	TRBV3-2	TGTGCCAGCAGCCGCCGACAGGGAAACTATGGCTACACCTTC	CASSRRQGNYGYTF
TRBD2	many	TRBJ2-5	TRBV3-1	TGTGCCAGCAGCCAAGAGACCCTGCCGGGGGGGACCCAGTACTTC	CASSQETLPGGTQYF
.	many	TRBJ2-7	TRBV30	TGTGCCTGGAGTAGGGGAACATACGAGCAGTACTTC	CAWSRGTYEQYF
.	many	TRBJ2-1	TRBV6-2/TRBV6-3	TGTGCCAGCAGTTTTGTAGGCTCGGGGGACAATGAGCAGTTCTTC	CASSFVGSGDNEQFF
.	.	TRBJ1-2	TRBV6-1	TGTGCCATTTCGCGGGATCCTGCCGGCTACACCTTC	CAISRDPAGYTF
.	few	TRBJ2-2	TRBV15	TGTGCCACCAGCAGAGAGAGGTCTAGCCCCAGTGAAGGTTGGGCCGGGGAGCTGTTTTTT	CATSRERSSPSEGWAGELFF
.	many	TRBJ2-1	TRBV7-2	TGTGCCAGCAGCACCTACCTTGACAATGAGCAGTTCTTC	CASSTYLDNEQFF
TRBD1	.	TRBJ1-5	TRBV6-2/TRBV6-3	TGTGCCAGCAGCCGACAGGGGGCGAGGGCCAATCAGCCCCAGCATTTT	CASSRQGARANQPQHF
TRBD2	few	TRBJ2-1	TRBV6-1	TGTGCCAGCAGCGCCGGGACTAGCTCTCCTGAGCAGTTCTTC	CASSAGTSSPEQFF
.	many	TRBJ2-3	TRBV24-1	TGTGCCACCAGTGGCGGGCCAGATACGCAGTATTTT	CATSGGPDTQYF
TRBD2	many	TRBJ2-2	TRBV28	TGTGCCAGCAGTAGCCCGGGGGGGAAGAACACCGGGGAGCTGTTTTTT	CASSSPGGKNTGELFF
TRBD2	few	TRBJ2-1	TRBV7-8	TGTGCCAGCAGCTTAGAACTAGTAGCGGGCTACAATGAGCAGTTCTTC	CASSLELVAGYNEQFF
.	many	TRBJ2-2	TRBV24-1	TGTGCCACCAGTGATTTCACAGAGACCGGGGAGCTGTTTTTT	CATSDFTETGELFF
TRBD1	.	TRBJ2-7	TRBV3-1	TGTGCCAGCAGTCGACAGGGCACCTACGAGCAGTACTTC	CASSRQGTYEQYF
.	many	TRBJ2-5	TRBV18	TGTGCCAGCTCACTCGCCGTGGAGGATGGGACCCAGTACTTC	CASSLAVEDGTQYF
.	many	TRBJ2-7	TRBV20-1	TGCAGAGCCAGGGGGGGACAGCTGGACTACGAGCAGTACTTC	CRARGGQLDYEQYF
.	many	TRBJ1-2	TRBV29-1	TGCAGCGTTGAACCCTATCTATCCCAAGGGGGCTACACCTTC	CSVEPYLSQGGYTF
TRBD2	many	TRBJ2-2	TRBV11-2	TGTGCCAGCAGCTCCCCTTGGGGTAGCGGGGGGAACACCGGGGAGCTGTTTTTT	CASSSPWGSGGNTGELFF
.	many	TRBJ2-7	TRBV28	TGTGCCAGCAGACCTGGGACCGCGGGACACTACGAGCAGTACTTC	CASRPGTAGHYEQYF
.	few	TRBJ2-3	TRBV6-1	TGTGCCAGCAGTTCCCGGATCCCCCCAGATACGCAGTATTTT	CASSSRIPPDTQYF
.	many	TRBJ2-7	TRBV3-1	TGTGCCAGCAGCCAAGATGCGAGGGAGCAGTACTTC	CASSQDAREQYF
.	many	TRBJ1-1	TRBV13	TGTGCCAGCAACCCTCTGGGGCAGTATAACACTGAAGCTTTCTTT	CASNPLGQYNTEAFF
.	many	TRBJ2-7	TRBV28	TGTGCCAGCAGTTTAGTGCGGAAGGGCCCTTCAGTCGAGCAGTACTTC	CASSLVRKGPSVEQYF
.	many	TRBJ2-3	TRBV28	TGTGCCAGCAGTTTATTACTAGCTGGGAGCACAGATACGCAGTATTTT	CASSLLLAGSTDTQYF
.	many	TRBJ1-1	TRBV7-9	TGTGCCAGCAGCTTAGTTGGGGTGAGCACTGAAGCTTTCTTT	CASSLVGVSTEAFF
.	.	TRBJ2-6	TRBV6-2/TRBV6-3	TGTGCCAGCAGTTACTGGCGGGTAGTAGCTGGGGCCAACGTCCTGACTTTC	CASSYWRVVAGANVLTF
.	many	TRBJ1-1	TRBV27	TGTGCCAGCAGTTTATTCCGTGGGGACGGGGCTTTCTTT	CASSLFRGDGAFF
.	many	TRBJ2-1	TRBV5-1	TGCGCCAGCAGAAGCCGGGGTACCTCCTACAATGAGCAGTTCTTC	CASRSRGTSYNEQFF
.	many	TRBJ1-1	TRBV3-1	TGTGCCAGCAGCCAAGATCCAGGGCTACCAGCTTTCTTT	CASSQDPGLPAFF
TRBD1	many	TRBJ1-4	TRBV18	TGTGCCAGCTCACCACAGACAGGGCGAGCTAATGAAAAACTGTTTTTT	CASSPQTGRANEKLFF
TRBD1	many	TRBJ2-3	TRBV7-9	TGTGCCAGCAGCCCCCCCTCGGGACAGGTCACAGATACGCAGTATTTT	CASSPPSGQVTDTQYF